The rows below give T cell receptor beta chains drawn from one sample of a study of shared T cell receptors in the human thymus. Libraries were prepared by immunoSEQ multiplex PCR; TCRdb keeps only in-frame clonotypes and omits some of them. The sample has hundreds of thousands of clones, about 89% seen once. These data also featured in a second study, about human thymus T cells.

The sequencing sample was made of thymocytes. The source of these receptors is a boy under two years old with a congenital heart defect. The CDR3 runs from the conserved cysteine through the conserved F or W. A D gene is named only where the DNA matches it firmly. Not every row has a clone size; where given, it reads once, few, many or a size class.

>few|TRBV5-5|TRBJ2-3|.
TGTGCCAGCAGCATGGTGGGCAGAGGGAGCACAGATACGCAGTATTTT
CASSMVGRGSTDTQYF
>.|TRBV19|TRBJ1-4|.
TGTGCCAGTAGTATAGTCCTACCGGGAACTAATGAAAGACTGTTTTTT
CASSIVLPGTNERLFF
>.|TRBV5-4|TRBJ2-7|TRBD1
TGTGCCAGCAGCTCGCCTGGGGACTCGGGACAGGGTGTTTTGGCGTACGAGCAGTACTTC
CASSSPGDSGQGVLAYEQYF
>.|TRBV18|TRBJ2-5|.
TGTGCCAGCTCACCACCGCAGGGGATCGAGACCCAGTACTTC
CASSPPQGIETQYF
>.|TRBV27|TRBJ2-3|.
TGTGCCAGCAGTTTTGGGGGCTATACGCAGTATTTT
CASSFGGYTQYF
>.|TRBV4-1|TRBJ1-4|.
TGCGCCAGCAGCGGACAGAATGCAACTAATGAAAAACTGTTTTTT
CASSGQNATNEKLFF
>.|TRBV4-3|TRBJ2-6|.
TGCGCCAGCAGCCAAGTCCCGGTGTCTGGGGCCAACGTCCTGACTTTC
CASSQVPVSGANVLTF
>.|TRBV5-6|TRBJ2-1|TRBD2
TGTGCCAGTAGGGGACTAGCGACCAATGAGCAGTTCTTC
CASRGLATNEQFF
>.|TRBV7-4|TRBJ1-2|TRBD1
TGTGCCAGCAGTTCCGACAGGGGTCGCGGCTACACCTTC
CASSSDRGRGYTF
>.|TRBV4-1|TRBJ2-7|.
TGCGCCAGCAGCCAAGAGGGGACACCCTACGAGCAGTACTTC
CASSQEGTPYEQYF
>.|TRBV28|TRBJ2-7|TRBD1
TGTGCCAGCAGCGGGACAGGGACTTACGAGCAGTACTTC
CASSGTGTYEQYF
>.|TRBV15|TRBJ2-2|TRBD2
TGTGCCACCAGCAGAGGACTAGCGGGGGAGCTAAACACCGGGGAGCTGTTTTTT
CATSRGLAGELNTGELFF
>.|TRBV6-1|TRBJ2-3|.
TGTGCCAGCAGTGAACCCCCGACACAGGACACAGATACGCAGTATTTT
CASSEPPTQDTDTQYF
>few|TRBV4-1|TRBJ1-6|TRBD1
TGCGCCAGCAGCCAAGCTGGGACAGGGGGATCACCCCTCCACTTT
CASSQAGTGGSPLHF